The TCR beta chain described here comes from a study of Tregs in tolerant kidney transplant recipients. Study-wide results and limits: Antigen-driven expansion was suggested because donor-specific Tregs expanded more than all Tregs in tolerant patients. Expanding Tregs on activated donor B cells appeared to best identify donor-specific TCRbeta clones. No direct test of biological reproducibility was done here.

Recipients received nonmyeloablative bone marrow transplants from related graft donors, with transient mixed chimerism. Unstimulated regulatory T cells (CD4+CD25+CD127-), CD4+CD25- non-regulatory cells, CD4 and CD8 cells were FACS-sorted from thawed PBMCs. Looked up from germline, CDR1 is LGHNA and CDR2 is YSLEER. Trimming stripped 1 base from V and 7 bases from J, with 17 bases between. This CDR3 has 16 amino acids. Profiled with immunoSEQ multiplex PCR; TCRdb holds only in-frame clones, not every one. The sample lists 20,000 to 25,000 clones, 81% occurring once. About this clone itself: Its target is not known.

This chain links TRBV4-3 with TRBJ2-1; possibly TRBD2 for D (5 bases). The specimen comprised CD8+ T cells from blood (PBMCs), sampled 6 months after the transplant. This clonotype was obtained from a human patient who received a combined kidney and bone marrow transplant. Part of the T cells may come from the graft donor. CDR3 residues: CASSQGSGRLGNEQFF. The CDR3 nucleotides are TGCGCCAGCAGCCAAGGGAGCGGCCGACTTGGAAATGAGCAGTTCTTC.